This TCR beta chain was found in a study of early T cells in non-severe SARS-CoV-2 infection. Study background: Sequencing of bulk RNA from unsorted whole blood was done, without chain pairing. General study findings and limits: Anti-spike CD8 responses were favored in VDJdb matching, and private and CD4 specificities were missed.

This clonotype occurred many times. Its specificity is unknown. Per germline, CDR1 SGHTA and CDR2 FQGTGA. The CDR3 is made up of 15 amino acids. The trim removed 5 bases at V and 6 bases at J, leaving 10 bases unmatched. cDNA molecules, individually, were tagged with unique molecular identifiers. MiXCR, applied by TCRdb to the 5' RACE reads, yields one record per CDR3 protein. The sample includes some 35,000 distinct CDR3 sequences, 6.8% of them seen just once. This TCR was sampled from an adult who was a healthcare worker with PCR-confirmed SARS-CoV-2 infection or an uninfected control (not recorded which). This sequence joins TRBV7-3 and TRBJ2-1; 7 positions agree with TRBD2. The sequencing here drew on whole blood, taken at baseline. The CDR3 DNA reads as TGTGCCAGCAGCCCAAGGCCACTAGCGAGCAATGAGCAGTTCTTC. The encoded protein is CASSPRPLASNEQFF.